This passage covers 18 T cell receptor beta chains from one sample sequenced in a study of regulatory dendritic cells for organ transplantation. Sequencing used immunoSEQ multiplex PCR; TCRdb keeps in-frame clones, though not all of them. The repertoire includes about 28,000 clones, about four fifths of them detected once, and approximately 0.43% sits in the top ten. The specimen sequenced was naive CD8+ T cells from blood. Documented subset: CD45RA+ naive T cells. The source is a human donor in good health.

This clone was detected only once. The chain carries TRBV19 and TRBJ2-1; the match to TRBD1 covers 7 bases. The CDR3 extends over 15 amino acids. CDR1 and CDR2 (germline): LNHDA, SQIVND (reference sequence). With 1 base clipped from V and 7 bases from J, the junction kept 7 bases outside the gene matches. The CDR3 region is CASSIGETGRNEQFF. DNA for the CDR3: TGTGCCAGTAGTATAGGGGAGACAGGGCGGAATGAGCAGTTCTTC.

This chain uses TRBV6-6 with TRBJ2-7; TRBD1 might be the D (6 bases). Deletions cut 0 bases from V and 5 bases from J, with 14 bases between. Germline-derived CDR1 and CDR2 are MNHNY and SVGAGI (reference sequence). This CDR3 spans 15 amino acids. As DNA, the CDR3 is TGTGCCAGCAGTTACTCATCCGTGACAGGAAACGAGCAGTACTTC. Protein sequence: CASSYSSVTGNEQYF.

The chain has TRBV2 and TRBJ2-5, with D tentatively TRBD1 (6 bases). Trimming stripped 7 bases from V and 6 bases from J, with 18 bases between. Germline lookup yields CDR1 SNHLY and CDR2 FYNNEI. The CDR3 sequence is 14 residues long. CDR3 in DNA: TGTGCCAGCATACAGGGACCCGGTGGAAAGACCCAGTACTTC. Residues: CASIQGPGGKTQYF. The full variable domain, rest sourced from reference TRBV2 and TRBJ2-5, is EPEVTQTPSHQVTQMGQEVILRCVPISNHLYFYWYRQILGQKVEFLVSFYNNEISEKSEIFDDQFSVERPDGSNFTLKIRSTKLEDSAMYFCASIQGPGGKTQYFGPGTRLLVL.

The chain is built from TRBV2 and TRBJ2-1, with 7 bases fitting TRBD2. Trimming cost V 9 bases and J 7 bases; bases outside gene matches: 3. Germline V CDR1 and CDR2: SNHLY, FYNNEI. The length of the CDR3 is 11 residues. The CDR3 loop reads CARLRGNEQFF. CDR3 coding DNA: TGTGCCAGGCTGCGGGGGAATGAGCAGTTCTTC.

The chain's CDR3 is CASSIEGLLGTDTQYF. The CDR3 DNA reads TGTGCCAGTAGTATAGAGGGACTCCTCGGCACAGATACGCAGTATTTT. This chain uses TRBV19 with TRBJ2-3; the D gene is possibly TRBD2 (6 bases). V gave up 0 bases and J gave up 1 base, with 11 bases separating them. The CDR3 spans 16 residues. Germline V gene sequence: CDR1 LNHDA, CDR2 SQIVND (reference sequence).

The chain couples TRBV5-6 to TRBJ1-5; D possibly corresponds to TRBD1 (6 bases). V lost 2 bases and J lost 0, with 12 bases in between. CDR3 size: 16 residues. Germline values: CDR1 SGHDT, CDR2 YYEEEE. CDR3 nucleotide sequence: TGTGCCAGCAGCTTCTCGGACAGCTATAGCAATCAGCCCCAGCATTTT. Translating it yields CASSFSDSYSNQPQHF. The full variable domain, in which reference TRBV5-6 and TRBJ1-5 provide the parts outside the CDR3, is DAGVTQSPTHLIKTRGQQVTLRCSPKSGHDTVSWYQQALGQGPQFIFQYYEEEERQRGNFPDRFSGHQFPNYSSELNVNALLLGDSALYLCASSFSDSYSNQPQHFGDGTRLSIL.

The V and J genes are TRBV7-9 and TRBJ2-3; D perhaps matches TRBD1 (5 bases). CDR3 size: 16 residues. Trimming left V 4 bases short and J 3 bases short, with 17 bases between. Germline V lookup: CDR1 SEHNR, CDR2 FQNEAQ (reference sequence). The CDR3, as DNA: TGTGCCAGCAGCTCGGGCCTGGGGCAGGGAACAGATACGCAGTATTTT. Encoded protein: CASSSGLGQGTDTQYF.

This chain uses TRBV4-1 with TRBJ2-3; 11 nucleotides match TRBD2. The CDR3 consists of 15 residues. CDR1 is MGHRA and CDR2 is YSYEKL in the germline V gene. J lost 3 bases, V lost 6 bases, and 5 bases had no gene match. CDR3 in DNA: TGCGCCAGCAGTATAACTAGCGGGGGAACAGATACGCAGTATTTT. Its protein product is CASSITSGGTDTQYF.

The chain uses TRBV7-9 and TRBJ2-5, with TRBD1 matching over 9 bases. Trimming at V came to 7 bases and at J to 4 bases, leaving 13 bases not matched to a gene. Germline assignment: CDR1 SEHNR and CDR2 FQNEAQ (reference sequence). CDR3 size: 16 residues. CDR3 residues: CASNNILQGAGETQYF. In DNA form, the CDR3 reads TGTGCCAGCAACAATATCCTACAGGGGGCGGGAGAGACCCAGTACTTC.

The CDR3 coding sequence is TGTGCCAGCAGCCCGACACCCTCCGGCACAGATACGCAGTATTTT. Translation: CASSPTPSGTDTQYF. V gene TRBV5-5 combines with J gene TRBJ2-3; D ambiguous. The length of the CDR3 is 15 residues. V lost 4 bases and J 1 base, leaving 13 bases between the germline ends. Germline V CDR1 and CDR2: SGHKS, YYEKEE (reference sequence). The full variable domain, rest sourced from reference TRBV5-5 and TRBJ2-3, is DAGVTQSPTHLIKTRGQQVTLRCSPISGHKSVSWYQQVLGQGPQFIFQYYEKEERGRGNFPDRFSARQFPNYSSELNVNALLLGDSALYLCASSPTPSGTDTQYFGPGTRLTVL.

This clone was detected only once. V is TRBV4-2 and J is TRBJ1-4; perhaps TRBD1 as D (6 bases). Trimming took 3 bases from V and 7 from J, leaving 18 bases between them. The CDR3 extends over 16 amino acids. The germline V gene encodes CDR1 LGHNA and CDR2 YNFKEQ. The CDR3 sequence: CASSQDRTGRGEKLFF. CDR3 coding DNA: TGTGCCAGCAGCCAGGACAGAACAGGGAGGGGTGAAAAACTGTTTTTT.

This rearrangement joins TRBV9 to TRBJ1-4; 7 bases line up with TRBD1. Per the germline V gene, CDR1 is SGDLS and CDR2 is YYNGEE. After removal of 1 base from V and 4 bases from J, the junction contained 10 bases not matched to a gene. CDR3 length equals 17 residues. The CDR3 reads CASSVRGGGQINEKLFF. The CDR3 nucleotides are TGTGCCAGCAGCGTAAGGGGTGGGGGACAGATTAATGAAAAACTGTTTTTT.

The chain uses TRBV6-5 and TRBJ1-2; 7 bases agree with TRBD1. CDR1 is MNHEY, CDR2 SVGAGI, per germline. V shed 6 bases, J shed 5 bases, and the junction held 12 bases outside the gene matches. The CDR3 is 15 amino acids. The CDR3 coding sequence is TGTGCCAGCAGCCCCCTCGCAGGGGGGTCATATGGCTACACCTTC. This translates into CASSPLAGGSYGYTF.

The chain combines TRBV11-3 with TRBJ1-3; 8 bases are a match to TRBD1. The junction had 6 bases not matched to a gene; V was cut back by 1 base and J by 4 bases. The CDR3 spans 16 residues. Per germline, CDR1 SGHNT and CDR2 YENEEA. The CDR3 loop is CASSLVPGQVGNTIYF. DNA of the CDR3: TGTGCCAGCAGCTTAGTACCGGGACAGGTAGGAAACACCATATATTTT.

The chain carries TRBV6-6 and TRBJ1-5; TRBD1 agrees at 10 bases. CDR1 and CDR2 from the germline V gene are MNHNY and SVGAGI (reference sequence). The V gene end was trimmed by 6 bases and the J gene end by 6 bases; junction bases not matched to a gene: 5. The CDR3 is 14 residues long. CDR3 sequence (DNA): TGTGCCAGCAGCCTGACAGGGGGCCGTCAGCCCCAGCATTTT. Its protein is CASSLTGGRQPQHF.

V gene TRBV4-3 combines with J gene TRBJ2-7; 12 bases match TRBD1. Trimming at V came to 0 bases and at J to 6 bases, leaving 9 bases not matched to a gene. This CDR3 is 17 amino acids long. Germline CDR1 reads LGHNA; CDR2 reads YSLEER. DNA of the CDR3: TGCGCCAGCAGCCAAGAGGGGTTTGGGACAGGGGGCGGCGAGCAGTACTTC. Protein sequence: CASSQEGFGTGGGEQYF.

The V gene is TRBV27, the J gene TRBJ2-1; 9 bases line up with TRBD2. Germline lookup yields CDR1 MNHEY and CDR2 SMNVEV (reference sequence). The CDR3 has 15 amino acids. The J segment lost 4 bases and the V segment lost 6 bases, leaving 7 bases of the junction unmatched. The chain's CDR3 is CASSVFAGGYNEQFF. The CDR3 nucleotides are TGTGCCAGCAGCGTTTTTGCGGGGGGGTACAATGAGCAGTTCTTC.

The CDR3 loop is CASSPRERAGGPNEQFF. In DNA form, the CDR3 reads TGTGCCAGCAGCCCCCGAGAACGAGCGGGGGGACCCAATGAGCAGTTCTTC. The gene calls are TRBV9 and TRBJ2-1, with TRBD2 identical over 9 bases. The CDR3 is 17 residues long. Germline CDR1 is SGDLS and CDR2 is YYNGEE. V lost 4 bases, J lost 6 bases, and 14 bases stayed unmatched.